Following are 20 T cell receptor beta chains from one sample sequenced in a study of regulatory T cells in long-lasting Graves disease. Time point indicated: persistent/refractory GD, antithyroid drugs over 5 years with positive TRAb. PBMC-extracted RNA yielded the TCR library. CDR3-region Arm-PCR and iRepertoire HTBI primers produced the TCR beta libraries. TCRdb passed the multiplex PCR reads through MiXCR, listing each CDR3 protein once. This sample has fewer than 450,000 distinct CDR3 sequences, with around 21% found just once. The material was peripheral blood mononuclear cells (PBMCs), obtained when the disease was refractory, from a patient treated with antithyroid drugs. The receptor set was obtained from a female donor with Graves disease.

CDR3 nucleotide sequence: TGTGCCAGCAGTTACGGGGTAGCGGGAGCGAACACCGGGGAGCTGTTTTTT. Translation: CASSYGVAGANTGELFF. This chain links TRBV6-5 with TRBJ2-2; 9 bases line up with TRBD2. The CDR3 loop spans 17 amino acids. In germline, CDR1 is MNHEY, CDR2 SVGAGI. The junction had 4 bases not matched to a gene; V was cut back by 2 bases and J by 0 bases.

This chain links TRBV20-1 with TRBJ2-7; TRBD2 might be the D (5 bases). CDR3 size: 13 residues. Germline CDR1 is DFQATT and CDR2 is SNEGSKA (reference sequence). V dropped 4 bases and J dropped 6 bases, with 16 bases sitting between them. The CDR3 reads CSATKRMQVEQYF. The CDR3 DNA reads as TGCAGTGCTACAAAGCGGATGCAGGTCGAGCAGTACTTC.

This clonotype was detected many times. The chain carries TRBV7-2 and TRBJ2-7, with D hard to call. CDR3 length: 13 residues. Per germline, CDR1 SGHTA and CDR2 FQGNSA. Trimming took off 1 base at V and 6 bases at J, with 10 bases between the two ends. CDR3 loop: CASSLEWVREQYF. The CDR3 nucleotides read TGTGCCAGCAGCTTAGAGTGGGTTCGCGAGCAGTACTTC.

The J gene is TRBJ1-1, the V gene TRBV25-1; 7 bases are shared with TRBD1. Unmatched junction bases numbered 10, after V lost 5 bases and J lost 4 bases. The CDR3 is made up of 15 amino acids. Germline CDR1 is MGHDK and CDR2 is SYGVNS. The CDR3 DNA follows: TGTGCCAGCAGTAAAATGGGACAGAAAAGCACTGAAGCTTTCTTT. It translates to CASSKMGQKSTEAFF.

This clonotype has at least ten counts. The chain uses TRBV12-3 or TRBV12-4 and TRBJ1-2; 7 bases line up with TRBD1. This CDR3 spans 14 amino acids. V shed 0 bases and J 6 bases; nucleotides not matched to a gene: 4. The CDR3 DNA is TGTGCCAGCAGTTTAGCGGGACAGAGCCATGGCTACACCTTC. Residues: CASSLAGQSHGYTF.

A note on this clonotype: A much larger clone differs from this one at a single base, so this may be a read error. The genes are TRBV7-2 and TRBJ1-5; tentatively, D is TRBD1 (5 bases). V gave up 5 bases and J gave up 8 bases, with 19 bases separating them. Germline assignment: CDR1 SGHTA and CDR2 FQGNSA. This CDR3 comprises 15 residues. DNA for the CDR3: TGTGCCAGCAGCCCAGAATTGGGGGGTTGGGAGCCCCAGCATTTT. Protein: CASSPELGGWEPQHF.

At least ten counts were recorded for this clonotype. The gene calls are TRBV30 and TRBJ1-4; no clear D. V lost 1 base, J lost 4 bases, and 4 bases lay in between. CDR3 length: 12 amino acids. Per germline, CDR1 GTSNPN and CDR2 SVGIG (reference sequence). The CDR3 sequence: CAWSGSNEKLFF. CDR3 bases: TGTGCCTGGAGTGGTAGTAATGAAAAACTGTTTTTT.

Ten or more counts support this clonotype. The chain combines TRBV7-3 with TRBJ2-2, with 12 bases matching TRBD2. Germline trimming cut 5 bases from V and 7 bases from J; bases unmatched to any gene: 2. This CDR3 region has 14 residues. Per germline, CDR1 SGHTA and CDR2 FQGTGA. CDR3 loop: CASSPSGRVGELFF. The CDR3 DNA sequence: TGTGCCAGCAGCCCTAGCGGGAGGGTCGGGGAGCTGTTTTTT. Filled out from reference TRBV7-3 and TRBJ2-2, the complete variable domain reads GAGVSQTPSNKVTEKGKYVELRCDPISGHTALYWYRQSLGQGPEFLIYFQGTGAADDSGLPNDRFFAVRPEGSVSTLKIQRTERGDSAVYLCASSPSGRVGELFFGEGSRLTVL.

In its sample, this clonotype was seen a few times. The gene calls are TRBV20-1 and TRBJ2-4; D might be TRBD1 or TRBD2, each matching 6 bases. V lost 3 bases, J lost 0 bases, and 12 bases lay in between. Germline CDR1 and CDR2: DFQATT and SNEGSKA (reference sequence). The CDR3 runs 15 residues. The CDR3 protein is CSASRGPLAKNIQYF. CDR3 nucleotide sequence: TGCAGTGCTAGTCGGGGGCCTTTAGCCAAAAACATTCAGTACTTC.

The rearrangement uses TRBV12-3 or TRBV12-4 and TRBJ2-2, with TRBD2 matching over 11 bases. The length of the CDR3 is 14 residues. The V gene end was trimmed by 6 bases and the J gene end by 5 bases; junction bases not matched to a gene: 2. The CDR3 loop is CASRASGRTGELFF. CDR3 nucleotides: TGTGCCAGCAGGGCTAGCGGGAGGACCGGGGAGCTGTTTTTT.

The chain links TRBV20-1 to TRBJ2-2; a weak D match, TRBD2 (5 bases). The CDR3 covers 15 residues. Per the germline V gene, CDR1 is DFQATT and CDR2 is SNEGSKA (reference sequence). The V end was cut by 0 bases, the J end by 4 bases, with 12 bases between. The CDR3 coding sequence is TGCAGTGCTAGAGATTTTCGGGAAGGCACCGGGGAGCTGTTTTTT. Translation: CSARDFREGTGELFF.

This clonotype was recorded at least ten times. The chain uses TRBV7-2 and TRBJ2-7; 7 nucleotides align to TRBD2. Germline V gene lookup returns CDR1 SGHTA and CDR2 FQGNSA. The CDR3 has 14 amino acids. Unmatched junction bases numbered 6, after V lost 3 bases and J lost 4 bases. The CDR3 spells CASSLASGVYEQYF. CDR3 coding DNA: TGTGCCAGCAGCTTGGCTAGCGGTGTATACGAGCAGTACTTC.

V and J are TRBV20-1 and TRBJ2-7; 8 nucleotides match TRBD1. The CDR3 has 13 residues. Trimming at V came to 5 bases and at J to 4 bases, leaving 7 bases not matched to a gene. The germline gives CDR1 DFQATT, CDR2 SNEGSKA (reference sequence). The CDR3 DNA is TGCAGTGCTGGACAGGGCCCGGGGTACGAGCAGTACTTC. Amino acids: CSAGQGPGYEQYF.

This clonotype occurred many times. This sequence joins TRBV20-1 and TRBJ1-2; possible D gene TRBD1, 5 bases. The CDR3 has 13 amino acids. With 4 bases removed from V and 3 bases from J, the gap between germline ends came to 12 bases. Germline V lookup: CDR1 DFQATT, CDR2 SNEGSKA (reference sequence). Here the CDR3 reads CSATRVVDYGYTF. CDR3 in DNA: TGCAGTGCTACCAGGGTGGTGGACTATGGCTACACCTTC.

Of note for this clonotype: A much more abundant neighbour one base away suggests this may be a read error. J is TRBJ1-2 and V is TRBV6-2 or TRBV6-3; D unresolved. Germline V gives CDR1 MNHEY, CDR2 SVGEGT. The CDR3 has 15 amino acids. Trimming left V 5 bases short and J 0 bases short, with 13 bases between. CDR3 nucleotides: TGTGCCAGCAGTGCAAGTCAGGCTACTAACTATGGCTACACCTTC. As protein: CASSASQATNYGYTF.

This clonotype showed up many times. The chain employs TRBV7-2 and TRBJ2-7; tentative D call: TRBD2 (5 bases). The CDR3 is made up of 13 amino acids. Germline CDR1 SGHTA, CDR2 FQGNSA. V lost 5 bases and J lost 3, with 11 bases in between. CDR3 nucleotide sequence: TGTGCCAGCAGCATAGGAGGCTACTACGAGCAGTACTTC. This translates into CASSIGGYYEQYF.

This clonotype was seen repeatedly, ten times or more. The rearrangement links TRBV27 to TRBJ2-7, with 7 nucleotides matching TRBD2. CDR3 length equals 15 residues. V gave up 2 bases and J gave up 0 bases; unmatched junction bases: 4. Germline V gene sequence: CDR1 MNHEY, CDR2 SMNVEV (reference sequence). The CDR3 spells CASSLSRGGSYEQYF. CDR3 coding DNA: TGTGCCAGCAGTTTAAGTCGCGGGGGCTCCTACGAGCAGTACTTC.

The rearrangement joins TRBV7-8 to TRBJ1-5; no clear D gene. Germline V gives CDR1 SGHVS, CDR2 FQNEAQ. CDR3 length equals 15 residues. V was trimmed by 4 bases and J by 3 bases, leaving 13 bases between them. The CDR3 DNA reads TGTGCCAGCAGCTCTTCGGAGGCACTCAATCAGCCCCAGCATTTT. Its protein is CASSSSEALNQPQHF.

At least ten counts were recorded for this clonotype. This chain connects TRBV7-8 to TRBJ1-1, with no clear D. There are 14 residues in the CDR3. V gave up 1 base and J gave up 4 bases, with 10 bases separating them. CDR1 SGHVS and CDR2 FQNEAQ come from the germline V gene. CDR3 protein: CASSLGRSVTEAFF. The CDR3 DNA reads as TGTGCCAGCAGCTTAGGCAGGTCGGTCACTGAAGCTTTCTTT. Based on the CDR3 plus reference TRBV7-8 and TRBJ1-1, the full variable domain is GAGVSQSPRYKVAKRGQDVALRCDPISGHVSLFWYQQALGQGPEFLTYFQNEAQLDKSGLPSDRFFAERPEGSVSTLKIQRTQQEDSAVYLCASSLGRSVTEAFFGQGTRLTVV.

The V and J genes are TRBV10-3 and TRBJ2-2; 7 nucleotides align to TRBD1. Germline V CDR1 and CDR2: ENHRY, SYGVKD. This CDR3 has 15 amino acids. Trimming took 7 bases from V and 5 from J; bases not matched to a gene: 10. The chain's CDR3 is CAITWTGGGTGELFF. As DNA, the CDR3 is TGTGCCATCACCTGGACAGGCGGCGGAACCGGGGAGCTGTTTTTT.